The T cell receptor beta chain under discussion was sequenced for a study of shared clonotypes between healthy human individuals. Study summary: Plates per donor: three CD4 naive, three CD4 memory, two CD8 naive, one CD8 memory. General study results and limits: Generally, naive subsets came out with larger estimated richness than memory subsets.

To note about this clone: Its cognate antigen is unknown.

Germline-derived CDR1 and CDR2 are SGHRS and YFSETQ. Trimming cost V 1 base and J 2 bases, with 12 bases left between them. This CDR3 has 15 amino acids. Splitting the CD4+ cells yielded a CD45RA+ naive subset and a CD45RA-negative memory subset. How the authors handled the data: From ImmunoSEQ came sequences covering only the junction and carrying no quality scores, so filtering differed. The assay was immunoSEQ multiplex PCR, and TCRdb's table has in-frame clones only and misses some. The DNA was the basis for D and trimming; V, J and clone size are from that table. The sample includes 2 million to 2.5 million clones, approximately 93% of them seen just once.

The chain links TRBV5-1 to TRBJ2-5, with TRBD1 as a possible D gene (6 bases). Sequencing was performed on naive CD4+ T cells from PBMCs. Subset reported: CD45RA+ positively selected. This TCR derives from a young man in good health. Some clones in this sample may be carry-over from other donors' samples. The CDR3 here is CASSLFGTPQETQYF. The CDR3 DNA reads as TGCGCCAGCAGCTTGTTCGGGACACCACAAGAGACCCAGTACTTC.